This T cell receptor beta chain was recorded in a study of CD8+CD57+ T cells in acquired aplastic anemia. Study at large: DNA from sorted CD4+ and CD8+ cells averaged around 3.5 ug.

Investigators profiled TCR beta VDJ and CDR3 from genomic DNA template. TCRdb itself ran the reads through MiXCR, one entry per CDR3 protein. This table has approximately 98,000 distinct CDR3 sequences, around two thirds appearing once. General study findings and limits: Simpson's diversity of CD8+ cells was not significantly different in patients compared with controls.

There are a few counts of this clonotype. The antigen is unknown. Patients picked for sequencing had shown CD8+CD57+ cell expansion detected by flow cytometry. The patients, all of them, had severe acquired aplastic anemia. The receptor comes from a human donor with aplastic anemia. The sample consisted of sorted CD4+, CD8+, or CD8+CD57+ T cells (not recorded which) from PBMCs.

CDR3 sequence (DNA): TGCAGCGTTGACGGGGAGGGGGCTACCGACACTGAAGCTTTCTTT. Translating gives CSVDGEGATDTEAFF. The chain employs TRBV29-1 and TRBJ1-1; 7 bases fit TRBD1. V dropped 3 bases and J dropped 3; count of bases not matched to a gene: 10. This CDR3 contains 15 residues. Looked up from germline, CDR1 is SQVTM and CDR2 is ANQGSEA.